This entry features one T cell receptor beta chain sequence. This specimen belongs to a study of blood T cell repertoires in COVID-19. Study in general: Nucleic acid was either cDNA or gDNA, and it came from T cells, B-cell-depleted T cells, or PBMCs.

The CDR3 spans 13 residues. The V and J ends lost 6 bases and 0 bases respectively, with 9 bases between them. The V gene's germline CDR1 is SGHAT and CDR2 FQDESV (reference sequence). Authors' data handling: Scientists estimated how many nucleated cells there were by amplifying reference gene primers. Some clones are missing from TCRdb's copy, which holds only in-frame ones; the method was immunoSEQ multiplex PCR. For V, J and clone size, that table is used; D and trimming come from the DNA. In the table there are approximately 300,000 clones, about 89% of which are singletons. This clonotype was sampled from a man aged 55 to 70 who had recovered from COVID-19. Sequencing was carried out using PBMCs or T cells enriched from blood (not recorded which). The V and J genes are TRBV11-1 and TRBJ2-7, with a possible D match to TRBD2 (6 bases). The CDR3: CASRASASYEQYF. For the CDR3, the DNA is TGTGCCAGCAGAGCTAGCGCCTCCTACGAGCAGTACTTC.